The clone carrying this T cell receptor (beta chain) was detected a few times. Its target is unknown. This sample is drawn from a study of beta chain features in type 1 diabetes. Looking at the study overall: Sorted cells, some 98,000,000 in number, were examined across all samples.

As every portion of the isolated RNA was reverse transcribed, the sequencing read expressed TCRB transcripts. TCRdb's table, derived via immunoSEQ multiplex PCR, lists solely in-frame clones and lacks some. The sample yields roughly 70,000 clones, 49% seen once. Study results and caveats: Insertions were fewer and deletions more numerous at VDJ junctions in type 1 diabetes patients. Type 1 diabetes patients showed a moderate but significant shortening of TCRB CDR3s in all four CD4+ subsets.

CDR1 and CDR2 (germline): MNHEY, SVGAGI. This CDR3 comprises 13 residues. The germline V and J ends were trimmed by 3 bases and 3 bases, with 9 bases remaining between them. This clonotype originated in a man aged 30-40 years with type 1 diabetes. This chain links TRBV6-5 with TRBJ2-7; TRBD2 is a possible D gene (6 bases). The sample comprised central memory CD4+ T cells from blood. The CDR3 bases are TGTGCCAGCAGTTATATGGGGGGCTACGAGCAGTACTTC. It specifies CASSYMGGYEQYF.